A selection of T cell receptor beta chains follows, all from one sample in a study of cytomegalovirus exposure and HLA in healthy donors. Assay used: immunoSEQ multiplex PCR; TCRdb lists only in-frame clones, some missing. The data contain 180,000 or so clones, about four fifths of them singletons. The sequenced sample consisted of PBMCs. The origin of the receptors is a woman younger than 35 in good health and CMV-seropositive. Both conserved end residues are part of each CDR3. The order of the fields is D gene, V gene, J gene, clone size, CDR3 protein, CDR3 DNA. D genes are given only for firm matches. Clone size appears in some rows only: once, few, many, or a class for an expanded clone.

TRBD2	TRBV5-1	TRBJ2-3	-	CASSSGLATDTQYF	TGCGCCAGCAGCTCAGGACTAGCCACAGATACGCAGTATTTT
TRBD1	TRBV29-1	TRBJ2-7	few	CSVSGTGVNEQYF	TGCAGCGTTTCCGGGACAGGGGTCAACGAGCAGTACTTC
-	TRBV19	TRBJ2-5	few	CASSIRWRETQYF	TGTGCCAGTAGTATTAGGTGGCGGGAGACCCAGTACTTC
-	TRBV6-1	TRBJ1-1	-	CASIRQGYTEAFF	TGTGCCAGCATTCGACAAGGTTACACTGAAGCTTTCTTT
TRBD2	TRBV4-2	TRBJ2-7	-	CASSQDPYYGGAYEQYF	TGTGCCAGCAGCCAAGATCCCTATTACGGGGGGGCCTACGAGCAGTACTTC
-	TRBV2	TRBJ2-7	-	CASRQGDTDYEQYF	TGTGCCAGCAGGCAAGGGGACACTGACTACGAGCAGTACTTC
-	TRBV4-1	TRBJ2-7	-	CASSQGSGGTRYYEQYF	TGCGCCAGCAGCCAAGGGAGTGGAGGCACACGATACTACGAGCAGTACTTC
TRBD1	TRBV5-1	TRBJ1-1	-	CASSLGGQMNTEAFF	TGCGCCAGCAGCTTGGGGGGACAGATGAACACTGAAGCTTTCTTT
-	TRBV7-6	TRBJ2-1	-	CASSSRGNEQFF	TGTGCCAGCAGCTCCAGAGGGAATGAGCAGTTCTTC
-	TRBV30	TRBJ1-1	-	CAWSPGQQGTEAFF	TGTGCCTGGAGTCCCGGACAGCAAGGGACTGAAGCTTTCTTT
-	TRBV20-1	TRBJ2-7	-	CSASLQVEQYF	TGCAGTGCTAGCCTCCAGGTGGAGCAGTACTTC
-	TRBV9	TRBJ2-3	-	CASSVVTGERGTQYF	TGTGCCAGCAGCGTAGTAACGGGGGAACGGGGTACGCAGTATTTT
TRBD1	TRBV29-1	TRBJ1-1	-	CSVVDRGGTEAFF	TGCAGCGTCGTGGACAGGGGTGGCACTGAAGCTTTCTTT
TRBD1	TRBV18	TRBJ1-5	-	CASSPGQGYQPQHF	TGTGCCAGCTCGCCTGGACAGGGCTATCAGCCCCAGCATTTT
-	TRBV7-9	TRBJ2-5	-	CASSFLQIQETQYF	TGTGCCAGCAGCTTTCTGCAGATCCAAGAGACCCAGTACTTC
-	TRBV14	TRBJ1-1	-	CASSLKNTEAFF	TGTGCCAGCAGCCTCAAGAACACTGAAGCTTTCTTT
TRBD1	TRBV5-1	TRBJ2-7	-	CASRDSASPYEQYF	TGCGCCAGCCGGGACAGCGCCTCCCCCTACGAGCAGTACTTC
-	TRBV6-5	TRBJ1-2	-	CASSYASNYGYTF	TGTGCCAGCAGTTACGCCAGTAACTATGGCTACACCTTC
TRBD1	TRBV6-4	TRBJ1-2	-	CASSDFLWTGNGYTF	TGTGCCAGCAGTGACTTCCTCTGGACAGGGAATGGCTACACCTTC
-	TRBV27	TRBJ2-2	-	CASSSGELFF	TGTGCCAGCAGCTCCGGGGAGCTGTTTTTT
-	TRBV5-6	TRBJ2-7	few	CASSPGLFGEQYF	TGTGCCAGCAGCCCTGGACTCTTCGGGGAGCAGTACTTC
TRBD1	TRBV19	TRBJ1-4	-	CASSIADRMNEKLFF	TGTGCCAGTAGTATAGCGGACAGGATGAATGAAAAACTGTTTTTT
-	TRBV6-6	TRBJ2-3	-	CASSYSRDTQYF	TGTGCCAGCAGTTACTCGAGAGATACGCAGTATTTT
-	TRBV28	TRBJ1-4	-	CATTGRRREKLFF	TGTGCCACCACAGGGCGGAGGCGTGAAAAACTGTTTTTT
-	TRBV7-2	TRBJ1-2	-	CASSLDRVGGYTF	TGTGCCAGCAGCTTAGACAGGGTTGGTGGCTACACCTTC
TRBD2	TRBV7-2	TRBJ2-1	-	CASSYSTGGDNEQFF	TGTGCCAGCAGCTACTCGACGGGGGGTGACAATGAGCAGTTCTTC
TRBD1	TRBV10-3	TRBJ2-7	-	CAIRGTEFYERYF	TGTGCCATCAGGGGGACAGAGTTTTACGAGCGGTACTTC
TRBD1	TRBV6-1	TRBJ1-2	-	CASSDRGWYGYTF	TGTGCCAGCAGCGACAGGGGATGGTATGGCTACACCTTC
-	TRBV19	TRBJ1-3	-	CASTVAGNTIYF	TGTGCCAGTACGGTAGCCGGAAACACCATATATTTT
TRBD1	TRBV7-9	TRBJ2-5	-	CASSETHRGPTQETQYF	TGTGCCAGCAGCGAGACCCACAGGGGGCCCACGCAAGAGACCCAGTACTTC
TRBD1	TRBV9	TRBJ1-1	-	CASSAQGAANTEAFF	TGTGCCAGCAGCGCACAGGGGGCAGCTAACACTGAAGCTTTCTTT
-	TRBV28	TRBJ1-4	-	CASSFLDHATNEKLFF	TGTGCCAGCAGTTTCCTAGACCACGCAACTAATGAAAAACTGTTTTTT
-	TRBV4-3	TRBJ2-6	few	CASSQTGSGANVLTF	TGCGCCAGCAGCCAAACAGGCTCTGGGGCCAACGTCCTGACTTTC
-	TRBV5-5	TRBJ1-5	-	CASSSGGQGWSEPQHF	TGTGCCAGCAGCTCCGGGGGGCAGGGATGGAGTGAGCCCCAGCATTTT
-	TRBV19	TRBJ2-5	few	CASSIQARLETQYF	TGTGCCAGTAGTATACAGGCCAGGTTAGAGACCCAGTACTTC
-	TRBV9	TRBJ2-3	-	CASSVVGQGSTDTQYF	TGTGCCAGCAGCGTAGTAGGGCAGGGGAGCACAGATACGCAGTATTTT
-	TRBV15	TRBJ1-4	few	CATSRVLSGPRRDEKLFF	TGTGCCACCAGCAGAGTGCTTTCAGGACCCCGGAGGGATGAAAAACTGTTTTTT
-	TRBV15	TRBJ1-2	once	CATSREIGGYGYTF	TGTGCCACCAGCAGAGAAATCGGGGGCTATGGCTACACCTTC
TRBD1	TRBV7-9	TRBJ2-7	-	CASSLVRQGDEQYF	TGTGCCAGCAGCTTAGTCCGACAGGGGGACGAGCAGTACTTC
-	TRBV11-1	TRBJ2-7	-	CASSGLSATEYTYEQYF	TGTGCCAGCAGCGGTTTATCTGCCACAGAGTATACCTACGAGCAGTACTTC
TRBD1	TRBV6-1	TRBJ2-1	-	CASSADRDNEQFF	TGTGCCAGCAGTGCCGACAGGGACAATGAGCAGTTCTTC
-	TRBV7-2	TRBJ2-5	-	CASSLGAQTRLETQYF	TGTGCCAGCAGCTTAGGGGCCCAGACCAGGCTGGAGACCCAGTACTTC
-	TRBV5-1	TRBJ2-7	few	CASSLYQGPDEQYF	TGCGCCAGCAGCTTGTATCAGGGTCCGGACGAGCAGTACTTC
-	TRBV18	TRBJ2-7	-	CASSISYEQYF	TGTGCCAGCTCAATCAGCTACGAGCAGTACTTC
-	TRBV5-4	TRBJ1-2	-	CASSPEAQNYGYTF	TGTGCCAGCAGCCCCGAGGCCCAAAACTATGGCTACACCTTC
-	TRBV4-1	TRBJ1-4	-	CASSPRDILNEKLFF	TGCGCCAGCAGCCCCCGGGACATCCTTAATGAAAAACTGTTTTTT
TRBD1	TRBV28	TRBJ2-1	-	CASSFDRGKTKNEQFF	TGTGCCAGCAGTTTCGACAGGGGCAAGACTAAAAATGAGCAGTTCTTC
-	TRBV19	TRBJ1-5	-	CASRVGGSNQPQHF	TGTGCCAGTAGGGTGGGGGGAAGCAATCAGCCCCAGCATTTT
-	TRBV5-1	TRBJ1-2	-	CASSVDGEAYGYTF	TGCGCCAGCAGCGTGGACGGCGAGGCCTATGGCTACACCTTC
-	TRBV4-3	TRBJ2-5	few	CASSQLLAETQYF	TGCGCCAGCAGCCAACTATTAGCGGAGACCCAGTACTTC
TRBD1	TRBV12-5	TRBJ2-1	-	CASGLGQGYNEQFF	TGTGCTAGTGGTTTGGGACAGGGTTACAATGAGCAGTTCTTC
-	TRBV13	TRBJ1-4	-	CASSLGGGASEKLFF	TGTGCCAGCAGCTTAGGGGGGGGTGCGAGCGAAAAACTGTTTTTT